The entry below describes one TCR beta chain. Its antigen is undetermined. The sample is drawn from a study of blood T cells in healthy people across ages. Study-wide background: Capture via template switching afforded approximately one barcoded beta molecule per two T cells. The study's findings and limits: A strong correlation was seen between TCR beta diversity and naive T cell percentage. Per million T cells, TCR beta diversity dropped roughly linearly as age increased.

The V end was cut by 0 bases, the J end by 0 bases, with 7 bases between. Germline CDR1 SGHRS, CDR2 YFSETQ. The CDR3 extends over 15 amino acids. For the second PCR, which ran for roughly 7 to 11 cycles, a sample-barcoded 5' primer and a J-beta primer mix were used. Using its own MiXCR run on the 5' RACE reads, TCRdb lists one record per CDR3 protein. The sample has a few hundred thousand distinct CDR3 sequences; less than 30% are singletons. This clonotype originated in a woman in her seventies in good health. This chain connects TRBV5-1 to TRBJ1-3; a weak D match, TRBD1 (5 bases). Sequenced material: blood. The CDR3 spells CASSLGGGSGNTIYF. Written as DNA, the CDR3 is TGCGCCAGCAGCTTGGGGGGCGGCTCTGGAAACACCATATATTTT. The full variable domain, completed using reference TRBV5-1 and TRBJ1-3, is KAGVTQTPRYLIKTRGQQVTLSCSPISGHRSVSWYQQTPGQGLQFLFEYFSETQRNKGNFPGRFSGRQFSNSRSEMNVSTLELGDSALYLCASSLGGGSGNTIYFGEGSWLTVV.